The 27 T cell receptor beta chains reported below all come from one sample, sequenced in a study of T-cell memory formation after mild COVID-19. TCRdb reanalysed the 5' RACE reads using MiXCR and keeps one entry per CDR3 protein. The sample shows 400,000 or so distinct CDR3 sequences, 20% to 25% of them seen only once. Sequencing used PBMCs or a T cell subset sorted from them (not recorded which). The receptors shown here come from an adult woman who had mild COVID-19 (a few samples of this study predate the infection). Cell type and time point are not known.

The genes are TRBV27 and TRBJ2-1; possibly TRBD2 for D (6 bases). The germline V and J ends were trimmed by 3 bases and 9 bases, with 24 bases remaining between them. CDR3 size: 17 residues. The germline V gene has CDR1 MNHEY and CDR2 SMNVEV (reference sequence). CDR3 region: CASSFLGQGEVFFEQFF. Here the CDR3 DNA reads TGTGCCAGCAGTTTCCTCGGGCAAGGGGAGGTGTTCTTTGAGCAGTTCTTC.

The sample holds many counts of this clonotype. The chain couples TRBV7-3 to TRBJ2-1; D is possibly TRBD2 (5 bases). Between the trimmed V and J ends, which lost 4 bases and 1 base, there was a span of 11 bases. Germline V CDR1 and CDR2: SGHTA, FQGTGA. The CDR3 is 15 amino acids. The CDR3 is CASSSGGSSYNEQFF. CDR3 coding DNA: TGTGCCAGCAGCTCTGGTGGGAGTTCCTACAATGAGCAGTTCTTC.

This clonotype was counted between two and nine times. The chain uses TRBV7-8 and TRBJ2-5; TRBD1 matches 8 bases. Per germline, CDR1 SGHVS and CDR2 FQNEAQ. Trimming cost V 6 bases and J 7 bases; bases outside gene matches: 13. CDR3 length: 15 residues. CDR3 amino acids: CASREWTGSGGTQYF. The CDR3 nucleotides read TGTGCCAGCAGAGAGTGGACAGGGAGCGGAGGGACCCAGTACTTC.

The V gene is TRBV20-1, the J gene TRBJ1-1; tentative D call: TRBD1 (6 bases). V lost 0 bases and J lost 5, with 16 bases in between. Germline V gives CDR1 DFQATT, CDR2 SNEGSKA (reference sequence). The CDR3 loop spans 15 amino acids. The CDR3 here is CSARDPTGLRTEAFF. CDR3 in DNA: TGCAGTGCTAGAGATCCGACAGGCCTGAGGACTGAAGCTTTCTTT.

This clonotype was seen only a few times. The rearrangement links TRBV25-1 to TRBJ1-1; 7 bases match TRBD1. The CDR3 extends over 15 amino acids. CDR1 MGHDK and CDR2 SYGVNS come from the germline V gene. The V segment lost 2 bases and the J segment 1 base; nucleotides outside the gene matches: 4. CDR3 nucleotides: TGTGCCAGCAGTGAACCTCGGACAGGGAACACTGAAGCTTTCTTT. It is translated as CASSEPRTGNTEAFF.

The chain has TRBV7-6 and TRBJ1-2; D gene uncertain. Trimming stripped 5 bases from V and 5 bases from J, with 12 bases between. The CDR3 covers 13 residues. From germline, CDR1 is SGHVS and CDR2 FNYEAQ. The CDR3 sequence: CASSPWTGYGYTF. Written as DNA, the CDR3 is TGTGCCAGCAGCCCCTGGACTGGATATGGCTACACCTTC.

The chain is built from TRBV7-6 and TRBJ2-5; D not resolved. Between the trimmed V and J ends, which lost 0 bases and 1 base, there was a span of 9 bases. The germline gives CDR1 SGHVS, CDR2 FNYEAQ. CDR3 length: 15 residues. The CDR3 protein is CASSLAPGLQETQYF. CDR3 nucleotides: TGTGCCAGCAGCTTAGCTCCGGGCCTCCAAGAGACCCAGTACTTC.

The chain has TRBV6-5 and TRBJ2-7; TRBD2 might be the D (6 bases). CDR1 is MNHEY and CDR2 is SVGAGI in the germline V gene. The CDR3 consists of 14 residues. V dropped 1 base and J dropped 6 bases, with 13 bases sitting between them. The DNA of the CDR3 is TGTGCCAGCAGTTACTTCGGGAGACTCCGCGAGCAGTACTTC. Its protein product is CASSYFGRLREQYF.

The V and J genes are TRBV6-4 and TRBJ2-1, with 8 bases aligning to TRBD2. After removal of 5 bases from V and 0 bases from J, the junction contained 6 bases not matched to a gene. CDR1 is MRHNA and CDR2 is SNTAGT in the germline V gene. This CDR3 contains 16 residues. In DNA form, the CDR3 reads TGTGCCAGCAGTCAGACGGGAGGGAGCTCCTACAATGAGCAGTTCTTC. Its translation: CASSQTGGSSYNEQFF.

The chain combines TRBV7-9 with TRBJ2-3, with D perhaps TRBD2 (6 bases). The CDR3 extends over 14 amino acids. The germline CDR1 and CDR2 sequences are SEHNR and FQNEAQ (reference sequence). V lost 5 bases, J lost 1 base, and 10 bases lay in between. In DNA, the CDR3 is TGTGCCAGCAGCGCCGGGGGTCGCACAGATACGCAGTATTTT. This codes for CASSAGGRTDTQYF.

In its sample, this clonotype was seen a few times. The CDR3 bases are TGTGCCAGCAGCTTCCCTGGGTTCAATCAGCCCCAGCATTTT. It specifies CASSFPGFNQPQHF. This chain links TRBV7-9 with TRBJ1-5; the D is unclear. Looked up from germline, CDR1 is SEHNR and CDR2 is FQNEAQ (reference sequence). V lost 3 bases and J 3 bases, leaving 9 bases between the germline ends. The CDR3 sequence is 14 residues long. Full variable domain (outside the CDR3, taken from reference TRBV7-9 and TRBJ1-5): DTGVSQNPRHKITKRGQNVTFRCDPISEHNRLYWYRQTLGQGPEFLTYFQNEAQLEKSRLLSDRFSAERPKGSFSTLEIQRTEQGDSAMYLCASSFPGFNQPQHFGDGTRLSIL.

This clonotype appeared a single time. A junction boundary mismatches the germline segment, possibly from a read error. The rearrangement joins TRBV12-3 or TRBV12-4 to TRBJ2-5; 10 bases match TRBD1. This CDR3 is built from 14 residues. CDR3 in amino acids: CVSRPGQGIGTQYF. The CDR3 nucleotides read TGTGTCAGCAGACCGGGACAGGGGATCGGGACCCAGTACTTC.

In its sample, this clonotype was seen a few times. The chain employs TRBV29-1 and TRBJ2-1; 8 nucleotides line up with TRBD1. This CDR3 is 14 amino acids long. Germline CDR1 reads SQVTM; CDR2 reads ANQGSEA. Germline trimming cut 2 bases from V and 1 base from J; bases unmatched to any gene: 1. The CDR3 loop reads CSVENRGSYNEQFF. The CDR3 bases are TGCAGCGTTGAAAACAGGGGGTCCTACAATGAGCAGTTCTTC.

The gene calls are TRBV29-1 and TRBJ1-1; D is unclear. Germline CDR1 is SQVTM and CDR2 is ANQGSEA. The V end was cut by 4 bases, the J end by 0 bases, with 6 bases between. The CDR3 totals 12 residues. CDR3 bases: TGCAGCGTTGGTGACATGAACACTGAAGCTTTCTTT. Amino acid sequence: CSVGDMNTEAFF.

This clonotype was seen ten or more times. This chain connects TRBV15 to TRBJ2-1, with 12 nucleotides matching TRBD2. Germline V lookup: CDR1 LNHNV, CDR2 YYDKDF (reference sequence). V lost 5 bases, J lost 4 bases, and 3 bases stayed unmatched. This CDR3 contains 15 residues. The CDR3 protein is CATSLGTSGYNEQFF. The DNA of the CDR3 is TGTGCCACCAGCTTGGGGACTAGCGGGTACAATGAGCAGTTCTTC.

The genes are TRBV6-2 or TRBV6-3 and TRBJ2-3, with D unclear. Germline CDR1 is MNHEY and CDR2 is SVGEGT. V was cut by 0 bases and J by 2 bases, with 15 bases left in between. This CDR3 is 17 amino acids long. CDR3 amino acids: CASSYSMIDLYTDTQYF. CDR3 sequence (DNA): TGTGCCAGCAGTTACTCGATGATAGACCTTTACACAGATACGCAGTATTTT.

This clonotype was picked up a small number of times. Just one base apart from a much larger clone, this may be a read error. The V and J genes are TRBV7-3 and TRBJ2-6; unclear D gene. Germline CDR1 SGHTA, CDR2 FQGTGA. The CDR3 consists of 14 residues. V was trimmed by 5 bases and J by 0 bases, leaving 5 bases between them. The CDR3 DNA is TGTGCCAGCAGCCCCCACTCTGGGGCCAACGTCCTGACTTTC. Its protein product is CASSPHSGANVLTF.

The chain combines TRBV15 with TRBJ2-7, with D possibly matching TRBD2 (5 bases). CDR1 is LNHNV and CDR2 is YYDKDF in the germline V gene (reference sequence). With 0 bases removed from V and 2 bases from J, the gap between germline ends came to 11 bases. The CDR3 is 15 amino acids. CDR3 DNA: TGTGCCACCAGCAGAGAGGGTAGCGTAGCCTACGAGCAGTACTTC. Translation: CATSREGSVAYEQYF. Drawing the rest from reference TRBV15 and TRBJ2-7, the complete variable domain is DAMVIQNPRYQVTQFGKPVTLSCSQTLNHNVMYWYQQKSSQAPKLLFHYYDKDFNNEADTPDNFQSRRPNTSFCFLDIRSPGLGDTAMYLCATSREGSVAYEQYFGPGTRLTVT.

The chain links TRBV20-1 to TRBJ2-5; 12 nucleotides agree with TRBD2. J lost 0 bases, V lost 3 bases, and 2 bases had no gene match. Germline V gene lookup returns CDR1 DFQATT and CDR2 SNEGSKA (reference sequence). The CDR3 totals 15 residues. CDR3 DNA: TGCAGTGCTAGCGGACTAGCGGGGTACCAAGAGACCCAGTACTTC. It codes for CSASGLAGYQETQYF.

The V and J genes are TRBV6-1 and TRBJ1-3, with 7 bases that match TRBD1. Germline CDR1 is MNHNS and CDR2 is SASEGT. V lost 8 bases, J lost 2 bases, and 9 bases stayed unmatched. The length of the CDR3 is 15 residues. CDR3 in amino acids: CASQEQGRPGNTIYF. The CDR3 nucleotides are TGTGCCAGCCAAGAACAGGGGCGCCCTGGAAACACCATATATTTT.

This clonotype was detected a few times. The chain couples TRBV6-5 to TRBJ2-5, with a possible D match to TRBD1 (6 bases). V lost 5 bases, J lost 3 bases, and 13 bases lay in between. This CDR3 comprises 14 residues. Germline CDR1 MNHEY, CDR2 SVGAGI. CDR3 nucleotide sequence: TGTGCCAGCAGTCTGAACAGGGTAAAAGAGACCCAGTACTTC. Its protein is CASSLNRVKETQYF.

V usage is TRBV18 and J usage is TRBJ2-7; 8 bases match TRBD1. Germline V gene lookup returns CDR1 KGHSH and CDR2 LQKENI. This CDR3 spans 15 amino acids. V trimming: 0 bases; J trimming: 5 bases; junction bases outside the gene matches: 6. The CDR3 sequence is CASSPPGAGGDEQYF. Here the CDR3 DNA reads TGTGCCAGCTCACCACCGGGGGCAGGGGGCGACGAGCAGTACTTC.

The sample holds a few counts of this clonotype. The rearrangement uses TRBV7-3 and TRBJ2-4; D gene unclear. The V gene's germline CDR1 is SGHTA and CDR2 FQGTGA. This CDR3 has 13 amino acids. V lost 4 bases and J 6 bases, leaving 10 bases between the germline ends. The chain's CDR3 is CASSSPPVNIQYF. Written as DNA, the CDR3 is TGTGCCAGCAGCTCCCCCCCTGTAAACATTCAGTACTTC.

CDR3 DNA: TGCAGTGCCCCGACAGGGCCCAATCAGCCCCAGCATTTT. It codes for CSAPTGPNQPQHF. The chain couples TRBV20-1 to TRBJ1-5, with 7 bases aligning to TRBD1. The length of the CDR3 is 13 residues. Trimming cost V 6 bases and J 3 bases; bases outside gene matches: 5. Germline V gene sequence: CDR1 DFQATT, CDR2 SNEGSKA (reference sequence).

This clonotype was counted only a few times. This rearrangement joins TRBV6-1 to TRBJ1-2; 7 nucleotides agree with TRBD1. Trimming took 4 bases from V and 0 from J; bases not matched to a gene: 5. The CDR3 sequence is 15 residues long. CDR1 and CDR2 (germline): MNHNS, SASEGT. The CDR3 DNA sequence: TGTGCCAGCAGTGCACCGGGACAGACTAACTATGGCTACACCTTC. Its protein product is CASSAPGQTNYGYTF.

A few counts support this clonotype. The chain couples TRBV20-1 to TRBJ1-1; tentative D call: TRBD1 (5 bases). V gave up 0 bases and J gave up 5 bases, with 13 bases separating them. This CDR3 comprises 14 residues. Germline CDR1 DFQATT, CDR2 SNEGSKA (reference sequence). The CDR3 DNA is TGCAGTGCTAGAGACCCCAGGGCCGAAACTGAAGCTTTCTTT. It specifies CSARDPRAETEAFF.

This clonotype occurred a few times. V and J are TRBV29-1 and TRBJ1-1, with 8 bases identical to TRBD1. The V segment lost 6 bases and the J segment 1 base; nucleotides outside the gene matches: 10. CDR3 size: 15 residues. Germline V CDR1 and CDR2: SQVTM, ANQGSEA. CDR3 in amino acids: CSVVGQGGENTEAFF. CDR3 sequence (DNA): TGCAGCGTAGTTGGACAGGGAGGGGAGAACACTGAAGCTTTCTTT.